Each of the 16 T cell receptor beta chains below was sequenced from the same sample in a study of OX40 agonist ivuxolimab in advanced cancers. The repertoire was sequenced with immunoSEQ multiplex PCR; TCRdb's copy has only in-frame clones and lacks some. Of 28,000 or so clones listed, just under 80% are singletons. Specimen: CD4+ or CD8+ T cells sorted from blood, collected in a trial of the OX40 agonist ivuxolimab. The receptors were gathered from an adult with an advanced solid tumor such as melanoma, head and neck, liver or kidney cancer.

This clone occurred a few times. The chain joins TRBV5-4 to TRBJ2-1; 9 bases match TRBD2. The CDR3 spans 15 residues. Germline V gene data show CDR1 as SGHNT and CDR2 as YYREEE (reference sequence). Germline trimming cut 5 bases from V and 8 bases from J; bases unmatched to any gene: 11. In DNA form, the CDR3 reads TGTGCCAGCAGTCCCGGGACTAGCTTTTACGATGAGCAGTTCTTC. It codes for CASSPGTSFYDEQFF.

CDR3 in amino acids: CASSVTVTGDTGELFF. Here the CDR3 DNA reads TGTGCCAGCAGCGTTACCGTAACAGGGGACACCGGGGAGCTGTTTTTT. The chain couples TRBV7-8 to TRBJ2-2, with TRBD1 matching over 7 bases. From germline, CDR1 is SGHVS and CDR2 FQNEAQ. J gave up 3 bases and V 5 bases, and 9 bases lay outside the gene matches. The CDR3 has 16 residues.

This sequence joins TRBV7-8 and TRBJ2-7; TRBD1 agrees at 11 bases. The CDR3 spans 14 residues. Germline V gene lookup returns CDR1 SGHVS and CDR2 FQNEAQ. V lost 5 bases to trimming and J lost 8 bases; unmatched junction nucleotides: 8. CDR3 amino acids: CASSPTGQGAQQYF. The CDR3 nucleotides read TGTGCCAGCAGCCCCACCGGACAGGGGGCTCAGCAGTACTTC.

V and J are TRBV14 and TRBJ1-1; TRBD1 matches at 7 bases. Trimming removed 7 bases from V and 0 bases from J; junction bases left unmatched: 11. CDR3 size: 16 residues. Germline values: CDR1 SGHDN, CDR2 FVKESK. Written as DNA, the CDR3 is TGTGCCAGCACCAAGAACAGGGGCCACATGAACACTGAAGCTTTCTTT. This codes for CASTKNRGHMNTEAFF.

The chain recombines TRBV6-1 with TRBJ1-1; possible D gene TRBD1, 5 bases. V was shortened by 4 bases and J by 3 bases, with 9 bases between the two germline ends. The CDR3 spans 13 residues. Germline V gene sequence: CDR1 MNHNS, CDR2 SASEGT. CDR3 amino acids: CASSGGGYTEAFF. CDR3 nucleotide sequence: TGTGCCAGCAGTGGTGGGGGGTACACTGAAGCTTTCTTT.

The CDR3 sequence is CASSDEVGGNTIYF. CDR3 DNA: TGTGCCAGCAGCGACGAGGTAGGGGGAAACACCATATATTTT. The rearrangement joins TRBV9 to TRBJ1-3; D gene uncertain. In germline, CDR1 is SGDLS, CDR2 YYNGEE. The CDR3 spans 14 residues. Between the trimmed V and J ends, which lost 3 bases and 4 bases, there was a span of 11 bases.

This sequence joins TRBV5-4 and TRBJ2-7; 8 bases map to TRBD1. CDR3 length equals 15 residues. Germline V gene lookup returns CDR1 SGHNT and CDR2 YYREEE (reference sequence). The ends lost 2 bases at V and 5 bases at J; junction bases unmatched: 9. The CDR3 region is CASSLRTGSFDEQYF. CDR3 DNA: TGTGCCAGCAGCTTAAGGACAGGGTCATTCGACGAGCAGTACTTC.

The chain uses TRBV25-1 and TRBJ2-3; weak D call: TRBD2 (6 bases). Germline V lookup: CDR1 MGHDK, CDR2 SYGVNS. The CDR3 totals 16 residues. Trimming pared 3 bases from V and 5 bases from J, leaving 18 bases between. Here the CDR3 reads CASSDPTRERRDTQYF. The CDR3 DNA follows: TGTGCCAGCAGTGATCCGACTAGGGAAAGACGAGATACGCAGTATTTT.

V gene TRBV5-6 combines with J gene TRBJ2-1; tentatively, D is TRBD1 (6 bases). Germline CDR1 is SGHDT and CDR2 is YYEEEE. Trimming stripped 0 bases from V and 0 bases from J, with 10 bases between. CDR3 length equals 16 residues. CDR3 sequence reads: CASSLVDSSSYNEQFF. DNA of the CDR3: TGTGCCAGCAGCTTGGTGGACAGTAGCTCCTACAATGAGCAGTTCTTC.

The rearrangement links TRBV29-1 to TRBJ2-3; tentatively, D is TRBD1 (6 bases). Germline-derived CDR1 and CDR2 are SQVTM and ANQGSEA. CDR3 size: 14 residues. The ends were cut back, 7 bases at V and 0 bases at J, with 14 bases in the middle. The CDR3 DNA sequence: TGCAGCGCGCAGGACAGTGCTAGCACAGATACGCAGTATTTT. Its translation: CSAQDSASTDTQYF.

The chain joins TRBV7-2 to TRBJ1-2; the D gene is possibly TRBD1 (5 bases). Germline V CDR1 and CDR2: SGHTA, FQGNSA. The CDR3 loop spans 13 amino acids. Trimming took 3 bases from V and 5 from J, leaving 10 bases between them. The CDR3 region is CASSLIGTYGYTF. In nucleotides, the CDR3 is TGTGCCAGCAGCTTGATTGGGACTTATGGCTACACCTTC.

The genes are TRBV30 and TRBJ1-2, with 7 bases that match TRBD1. The CDR3 covers 12 residues. The V gene end was trimmed by 2 bases and the J gene end by 7 bases; junction bases not matched to a gene: 4. The V gene's germline CDR1 is GTSNPN and CDR2 SVGIG (reference sequence). CDR3 bases: TGTGCCTGGAGTCCCACAGGGGTTGGCTACACCTTC. Translating gives CAWSPTGVGYTF.

About this clone: The junction and the germline gene differ at one end; a read error may be behind it. The chain has TRBV5-1 and TRBJ1-6, with D unclear. CDR1 is SGHRS and CDR2 is YFSETQ in the germline V gene. The CDR3 runs 12 residues. CDR3 amino acids: CASSFSNSPLHF. The CDR3 nucleotides are TGTGCCAGCAGCTTCAGCAATTCACCCCTCCACTTT.

The chain combines TRBV27 with TRBJ1-6, with D unresolved. Germline V lookup: CDR1 MNHEY, CDR2 SMNVEV (reference sequence). The CDR3 has 15 amino acids. The V end lost 2 bases, the J end lost 14 bases, and 19 bases lay between the germline ends. CDR3 protein: CASSLMVSELMTLHF. The CDR3, as DNA: TGTGCCAGCAGTTTAATGGTCTCTGAACTTATGACCCTCCACTTT.

This rearrangement joins TRBV10-3 to TRBJ2-3; the match to TRBD2 covers 10 bases. Germline-derived CDR1 and CDR2 are ENHRY and SYGVKD. This CDR3 is 16 amino acids long. V shed 7 bases and J 4 bases; nucleotides not matched to a gene: 11. For the CDR3, the DNA is TGTGCCATCAAGGGGGCGGCAGGACTAGCGGCAGATACGCAGTATTTT. Encoded protein: CAIKGAAGLAADTQYF.

The rearrangement links TRBV2 to TRBJ2-7, with D perhaps assigned TRBD1 or TRBD2 (5 bases each). Germline V gene lookup returns CDR1 SNHLY and CDR2 FYNNEI. CDR3 length: 16 amino acids. Trimming left V 0 bases short and J 0 bases short, with 12 bases between. The CDR3 DNA reads as TGTGCCAGCAGTGAAGCGGTCCCGGGACCCTCCTACGAGCAGTACTTC. Its translation: CASSEAVPGPSYEQYF.